This TCR beta chain came from a study of T-cell reconstitution after alpha-beta-depleted transplantation in children. Regarding the study as a whole: About two months after transplant, alpha-beta T cells reportedly came from several hundred expanded graft clones.

Unique molecular identifiers were used to barcode this TCRbeta library. A single record per CDR3 protein comes from TCRdb applying MiXCR to the PCR reads. The sample lists about 980,000 distinct CDR3 sequences; around 30% were seen once. V lost 4 bases and J lost 4, with 11 bases in between. The CDR3 covers 13 residues. In germline, CDR1 is SGHRS, CDR2 YFSETQ. Details on this clonotype: The target antigen is unknown.

The clonotype originates from a boy under three years old who had a stem cell transplant for SCID, so the T cells may come from the graft donor. Sequenced material: PBMCs, mostly from graft donor cells, taken 360 days after TCRalphabeta/CD19-depleted stem cell transplant. This chain links TRBV5-1 with TRBJ2-5; D gene unclear. As DNA, the CDR3 is TGCGCCAGCAGCCCTCAGTTGGCAGAGACCCAGTACTTC. This gives the protein CASSPQLAETQYF. Full variable domain (outside the CDR3, taken from reference TRBV5-1 and TRBJ2-5): KAGVTQTPRYLIKTRGQQVTLSCSPISGHRSVSWYQQTPGQGLQFLFEYFSETQRNKGNFPGRFSGRQFSNSRSEMNVSTLELGDSALYLCASSPQLAETQYFGPGTRLLVL.